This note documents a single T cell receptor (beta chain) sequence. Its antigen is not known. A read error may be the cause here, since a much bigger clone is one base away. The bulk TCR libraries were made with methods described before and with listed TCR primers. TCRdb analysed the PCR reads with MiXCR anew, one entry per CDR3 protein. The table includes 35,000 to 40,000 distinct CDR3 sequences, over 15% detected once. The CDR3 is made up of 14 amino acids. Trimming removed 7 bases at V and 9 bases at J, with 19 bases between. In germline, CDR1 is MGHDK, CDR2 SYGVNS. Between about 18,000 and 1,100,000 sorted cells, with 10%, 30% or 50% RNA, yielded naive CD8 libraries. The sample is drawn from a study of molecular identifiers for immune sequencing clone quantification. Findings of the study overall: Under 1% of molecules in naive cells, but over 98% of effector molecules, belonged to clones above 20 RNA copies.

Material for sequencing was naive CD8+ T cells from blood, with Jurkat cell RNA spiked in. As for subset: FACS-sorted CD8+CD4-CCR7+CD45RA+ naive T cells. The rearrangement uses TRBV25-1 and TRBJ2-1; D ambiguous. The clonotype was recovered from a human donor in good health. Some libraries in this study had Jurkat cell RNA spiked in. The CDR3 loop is CASTEARVTGEQFF. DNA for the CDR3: TGTGCCAGCACAGAAGCGCGAGTAACGGGTGAGCAGTTCTTC.